This TCR beta chain was retrieved from a study of cytomegalovirus exposure and HLA in healthy donors. V was pared by 4 bases and J by 6 bases, with 8 bases of the junction left unmatched. CDR1 and CDR2 from the germline V gene are SGHNT and YYREEE (reference sequence). The CDR3 is 15 amino acids. With 60 Vbeta and 13 Jbeta primers, the PCR was carried out. TCRdb's table, derived via immunoSEQ multiplex PCR, lists solely in-frame clones and lacks some. The sample lists about 69,000 clones; roughly two thirds were seen once. This clonotype was obtained from a male donor in good health and CMV-seropositive. V is TRBV5-4 and J is TRBJ2-2; 8 nucleotides line up with TRBD1. Sequencing was done on a sample of PBMCs. CDR3 residues: CASSPNQGAPGELFF. CDR3 sequence (DNA): TGTGCCAGCAGCCCCAACCAGGGGGCGCCCGGGGAGCTGTTTTTT.